These 15 T cell receptor beta chains were sequenced from one sample in a study of blood T cells in healthy people across ages. Sample-barcoded 5' priming and a J-beta primer mix drove a second PCR of about 6 to 12 cycles. TCRdb re-analysed the 5' RACE reads in MiXCR, keeping a single row per CDR3 protein. Among roughly 700,000 distinct CDR3 sequences listed, approximately 31% were seen once. Specimen: blood. The receptors were gathered from an elderly woman in good health.

This clonotype was recorded a few times. This rearrangement joins TRBV7-9 to TRBJ1-6; no clear D. Germline lookup yields CDR1 SEHNR and CDR2 FQNEAQ (reference sequence). V was trimmed by 7 bases and J by 5 bases, leaving 9 bases between them. The length of the CDR3 is 13 residues. CDR3: CASNRTDNSPLHF. For the CDR3, the DNA is TGTGCCAGCAACCGGACTGATAATTCACCCCTCCACTTT.

In its sample, this clonotype was seen many times. This chain uses TRBV30 with TRBJ1-2, with D unresolved. Deletions cut 3 bases from V and 3 bases from J, with 14 bases between. This CDR3 has 14 residues. Germline V lookup: CDR1 GTSNPN, CDR2 SVGIG (reference sequence). In DNA form, the CDR3 reads TGTGCCTGGAGACCTCGGATGCACCACTATGGCTACACCTTC. This encodes CAWRPRMHHYGYTF.

This clonotype was seen at least ten times. This chain connects TRBV6-1 to TRBJ1-2; D is unclear. Germline CDR1 and CDR2: MNHNS and SASEGT. The CDR3 runs 13 residues. V was shortened by 6 bases and J by 6 bases, with 14 bases between the two germline ends. The DNA of the CDR3 is TGTGCCAGCAGCGAGGGTGGTAGGAATGGCTACACCTTC. Translating it yields CASSEGGRNGYTF.

This clonotype appeared many times. This chain connects TRBV9 to TRBJ2-3; TRBD2 matches at 12 bases. CDR1 and CDR2 (germline): SGDLS, YYNGEE. Germline trimming cut 0 bases from V and 2 bases from J; bases unmatched to any gene: 4. The CDR3 sequence is 17 residues long. The CDR3 DNA follows: TGTGCCAGCAGCGTAGACCCTAGCGGGGGGGTCACAGATACGCAGTATTTT. Translated: CASSVDPSGGVTDTQYF.

This clonotype was counted at least ten times. The DNA of the CDR3 is TGCAGTGCTCTTCGGATAGCGGGGGTCACAGATACGCAGTATTTT. Encoded protein: CSALRIAGVTDTQYF. V usage is TRBV20-1 and J usage is TRBJ2-3; TRBD2 agrees at 9 bases. V was pared by 5 bases and J by 2 bases, with 8 bases of the junction left unmatched. The length of the CDR3 is 15 residues. Germline CDR1 reads DFQATT; CDR2 reads SNEGSKA (reference sequence).

This clonotype appeared many times. V and J are TRBV29-1 and TRBJ2-5; 10 bases fit TRBD1. This CDR3 has 14 amino acids. J gave up 3 bases and V 7 bases, and 8 bases lay outside the gene matches. CDR1 and CDR2 from the germline V gene are SQVTM and ANQGSEA. The CDR3 is CSGRQGARKETQYF. CDR3 nucleotide sequence: TGCAGCGGCCGACAGGGGGCTCGGAAAGAGACCCAGTACTTC.

A word on this clonotype: Possible read error: a much larger clone is one base away. This rearrangement joins TRBV10-3 to TRBJ2-1, with D perhaps matching TRBD2 (5 bases). CDR1 is ENHRY and CDR2 is SYGVKD in the germline V gene. CDR3 length: 11 amino acids. V lost 5 bases and J lost 10, with 9 bases in between. The CDR3: CAISQAGEQFF. CDR3 nucleotides: TGTGCCATCAGTCAGGCGGGCGAGCAGTTCTTC.

The sample holds many counts of this clonotype. The CDR3 protein is CSARDPSAGPTPETQYF. The CDR3 nucleotides read TGCAGTGCTAGAGACCCAAGCGCGGGACCCACCCCAGAGACCCAGTACTTC. This chain connects TRBV20-1 to TRBJ2-5, with D tentatively TRBD2 (6 bases). Between the trimmed V and J ends, which lost 0 bases and 4 bases, there was a span of 21 bases. Germline V lookup: CDR1 DFQATT, CDR2 SNEGSKA (reference sequence). The CDR3 sequence is 17 residues long.

This clonotype was found a few times. This may arise from a read error, as a much more abundant clone is one base away. The chain's CDR3 is CASSLRGVSSLSEQFF. CDR3 coding DNA: TGTGCCAGCAGCCTACGGGGGGTCTCCTCCTTGAGTGAGCAGTTCTTC. The rearrangement uses TRBV7-3 and TRBJ2-1; 7 positions match TRBD2. The CDR3 has 16 residues. Per germline, CDR1 SGHTA and CDR2 FQGTGA. With 5 bases clipped from V and 9 bases from J, the junction kept 16 bases outside the gene matches.

The chain is built from TRBV5-4 and TRBJ1-2, with D perhaps matching TRBD1 (5 bases). With 1 base removed from V and 9 bases from J, the gap between germline ends came to 13 bases. This CDR3 is 13 amino acids long. CDR1 is SGHNT, CDR2 YYREEE, per germline (reference sequence). The CDR3: CASSLQGHGRYTF. The CDR3 nucleotides are TGTGCCAGCAGCTTGCAGGGTCATGGCCGCTACACCTTC.

Comment on this clonotype: This sequence may be a read error, since a much larger clone differs from it by one base. Because it lacks the conserved phenylalanine or tryptophan at the end, this CDR3 is likely a read error. The rearrangement links TRBV11-2 to TRBJ1-2; D gene unclear. The V end was cut by 1 base, the J end by 4 bases, with 10 bases between. This CDR3 is 14 amino acids long. Germline CDR1 SGHAT, CDR2 FQNNGV. The CDR3 DNA follows: TGTGCCAGCAGCTTAGGTGGGCTGAGCTATGGCTACACCTCC. Translation gives CASSLGGLSYGYTS.

The chain couples TRBV30 to TRBJ2-1, with 7 bases identical to TRBD1. The J call may not be correct, given that the DNA end is closer to TRBJ2-7. Germline CDR1 is GTSNPN and CDR2 is SVGIG (reference sequence). The CDR3 extends over 13 amino acids. The CDR3 loop is CAWERARGNEQYF. The CDR3 DNA sequence: TGTGCCTGGGAACGGGCCAGGGGGAATGAGCAGTACTTC.

This clonotype was counted many times. The chain combines TRBV5-6 with TRBJ2-7; 8 bases align to TRBD2. The CDR3 contains 14 residues. CDR1 is SGHDT and CDR2 is YYEEEE in the germline V gene. J gave up 4 bases and V 4 bases, and 7 bases lay outside the gene matches. This chain's CDR3 is CASSREGGAYEQYF. In DNA, the CDR3 is TGTGCCAGCAGCCGGGAGGGGGGTGCTTACGAGCAGTACTTC.

This clonotype was detected only a few times. The chain uses TRBV5-6 and TRBJ1-3; D uncertain. This CDR3 region has 13 residues. Germline loops: CDR1 SGHDT, CDR2 YYEEEE. Trimming stripped 1 base from V and 5 bases from J, with 7 bases between. This chain's CDR3 is CASSLSFRNTIYF. The DNA of the CDR3 is TGTGCCAGCAGCTTGAGTTTCAGAAACACCATATATTTT.

The chain links TRBV30 to TRBJ1-6, with a possible D match to TRBD1 (6 bases). Germline CDR1 and CDR2: GTSNPN and SVGIG (reference sequence). V shed 0 bases and J shed 0 bases, with 9 bases lying between them. The CDR3 spans 16 residues. CDR3: CAWSVTGSSYNSPLHF. CDR3 coding DNA: TGTGCCTGGAGTGTAACAGGGAGCTCCTATAATTCACCCCTCCACTTT.